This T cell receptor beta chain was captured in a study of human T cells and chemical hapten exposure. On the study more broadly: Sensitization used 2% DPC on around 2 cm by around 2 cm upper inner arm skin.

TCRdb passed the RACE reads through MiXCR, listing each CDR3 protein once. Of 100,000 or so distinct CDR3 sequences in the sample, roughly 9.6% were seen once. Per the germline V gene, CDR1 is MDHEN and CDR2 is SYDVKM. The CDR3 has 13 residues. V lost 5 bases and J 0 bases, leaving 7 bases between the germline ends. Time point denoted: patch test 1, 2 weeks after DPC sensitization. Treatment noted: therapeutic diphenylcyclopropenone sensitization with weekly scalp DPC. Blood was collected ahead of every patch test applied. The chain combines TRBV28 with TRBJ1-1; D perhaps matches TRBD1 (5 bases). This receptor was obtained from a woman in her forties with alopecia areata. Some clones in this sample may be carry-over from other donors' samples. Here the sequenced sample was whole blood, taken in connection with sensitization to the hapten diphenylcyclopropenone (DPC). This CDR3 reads CASSIRVNTEAFF. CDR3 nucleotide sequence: TGTGCCAGCAGTATCAGGGTGAACACTGAAGCTTTCTTT.